One and the same sample provided the 32 T cell receptor beta chains below, sequenced in a study of blood T cell repertoires in COVID-19 (dated by TCRdb to 2019 to 2021). The library was generated by the immunoSEQ multiplex PCR assay. In its TCRdb copy, this immuneACCESS table keeps in-frame sequences only and misses some clones. Where compared with another copy, unresolved V genes explain less than half of these, and the others have no known cause. In all, the sample holds about 210,000 clones, and around 83% of those were seen once. The top ten hold approximately 7.4% of the sample. The source material was peripheral blood. The receptors originated from a woman aged 45-65 years with acute or convalescent COVID-19.

This chain links TRBV4-2 with TRBJ2-5, with 11 bases identical to TRBD2. Germline assignment: CDR1 LGHNA and CDR2 YNFKEQ. V trimming: 4 bases; J trimming: 3 bases; junction bases outside the gene matches: 10. This CDR3 spans 17 amino acids. CDR3 sequence (DNA): TGTGCCAGCAGCCCAAGATTAGCGGGAGGGCCGGAAGAGACCCAGTACTTC. Amino acid sequence: CASSPRLAGGPEETQYF.

This chain links TRBV7-3 with TRBJ2-2; 7 bases are a match to TRBD2. With V trimmed by 1 base and J by 4 bases, 3 bases remained unmatched. Germline V gene data show CDR1 as SGHTA and CDR2 as FQGTGA. The CDR3 has 15 residues. Written as DNA, the CDR3 is TGTGCCAGCAGCTTAAGTCCGGGGGGCACCGGGGAGCTGTTTTTT. Translation: CASSLSPGGTGELFF.

The chain recombines TRBV7-9 with TRBJ1-1; 11 bases match TRBD1. The junction had 5 bases not matched to a gene; V was cut back by 1 base and J by 1 base. The CDR3 is 17 amino acids. Looked up from germline, CDR1 is SEHNR and CDR2 is FQNEAQ (reference sequence). CDR3 sequence (DNA): TGTGCCAGCAGCTTAGACGGACAGGGGGCTCGGAACACTGAAGCTTTCTTT. It is translated as CASSLDGQGARNTEAFF.

This CDR3 is CSVVDTTYEQYF. In DNA form, the CDR3 reads TGCAGCGTTGTGGACACAACCTACGAGCAGTACTTC. J is TRBJ2-7 and V is TRBV29-1; D may be TRBD1 (5 bases). V lost 4 bases to trimming and J lost 2 bases, with 9 bases between them. The CDR3 spans 12 residues. Germline V gene sequence: CDR1 SQVTM, CDR2 ANQGSEA.

The chain is built from TRBV30 and TRBJ2-3, with 8 bases identical to TRBD1. The CDR3 extends over 15 amino acids. Germline lookup yields CDR1 GTSNPN and CDR2 SVGIG (reference sequence). V lost 1 base and J lost 4; bases outside the gene matches: 7. The CDR3 reads CAWSDDRGVADTQYF. CDR3 nucleotide sequence: TGTGCCTGGAGTGATGACAGGGGTGTGGCAGATACGCAGTATTTT.

V usage is TRBV6-5 and J usage is TRBJ2-7; the match to TRBD1 covers 9 bases. V was clipped by 2 bases and J by 1 base; unmatched bases: 6. This CDR3 is 16 amino acids long. Germline CDR1 reads MNHEY; CDR2 reads SVGAGI. CDR3 coding DNA: TGTGCCAGCAGTTACCCAATGGGGACAGGGTCCTACGAGCAGTACTTC. Translating it yields CASSYPMGTGSYEQYF.

The chain combines TRBV3-1 (or the pseudogene TRBV3-2) with TRBJ2-7, with TRBD2 identical over 11 bases. CDR3 length: 19 residues. Germline CDR1 is LGHDT and CDR2 is YNNKEL (reference sequence). After removal of 2 bases from V and 7 bases from J, the junction contained 19 bases not matched to a gene. CDR3 sequence (DNA): TGTGCCAGCAGCCAACATCAGGGGCTAGCGGGAGGCTCCTTAGGGGAGCAGTACTTC. Protein: CASSQHQGLAGGSLGEQYF.

The chain has TRBV3-1 (or the pseudogene TRBV3-2) and TRBJ2-2; no reliable D call. The CDR3 has 12 residues. V was pared by 7 bases and J by 7 bases, with 10 bases between. The germline V gene has CDR1 LGHDT and CDR2 YNNKEL (reference sequence). The CDR3 coding sequence is TGTGCCAGCACCCGAGTTGACGGGGAGCTGTTTTTT. Protein product: CASTRVDGELFF.

V gene TRBV30 combines with J gene TRBJ1-1; the D is unclear. V gave up 0 bases and J gave up 6 bases, with 8 bases separating them. CDR1 and CDR2 from the germline V gene are GTSNPN and SVGIG (reference sequence). The CDR3 length is 12 residues. Here the CDR3 DNA reads TGTGCCTGGAGTGTGAGGGCGGCTGAAGCTTTCTTT. The encoded protein is CAWSVRAAEAFF.

The rearrangement uses TRBV2 and TRBJ2-7; no clear D. The V gene lost 7 bases and the J gene lost 0 bases, with 13 bases spanning the gap. Per germline, CDR1 SNHLY and CDR2 FYNNEI. This CDR3 region has 14 residues. The CDR3 loop reads CASTAPRHSYEQYF. CDR3 bases: TGTGCCAGCACCGCCCCGCGGCACTCCTACGAGCAGTACTTC. Supplemented by reference TRBV2 and TRBJ2-7, the full variable domain reads EPEVTQTPSHQVTQMGQEVILRCVPISNHLYFYWYRQILGQKVEFLVSFYNNEISEKSEIFDDQFSVERPDGSNFTLKIRSTKLEDSAMYFCASTAPRHSYEQYFGPGTRLTVT.

The genes are TRBV6-5 and TRBJ2-7; tentatively, D is TRBD1 (5 bases). V lost 0 bases and J lost 0, with 12 bases in between. CDR1 is MNHEY and CDR2 is SVGAGI in the germline V gene. The CDR3 consists of 16 residues. The CDR3 region is CASSYSHQGYSYEQYF. CDR3 coding DNA: TGTGCCAGCAGTTACTCGCATCAGGGATACTCCTACGAGCAGTACTTC.

This sequence joins TRBV6-1 and TRBJ2-1; 8 bases are a match to TRBD1. Losses at the gene ends were 0 bases for V and 2 bases for J; bases not matched to a gene: 6. CDR3 size: 17 residues. In germline, CDR1 is MNHNS, CDR2 SASEGT. The CDR3 protein is CASSEALRGQAYNEQFF. The CDR3 nucleotides are TGTGCCAGCAGTGAAGCGCTTCGGGGACAGGCCTACAATGAGCAGTTCTTC.

This chain's CDR3 is CASSRTGQSEAFF. The CDR3 bases are TGTGCCAGCAGCCGGACAGGTCAAAGTGAGGCTTTCTTT. This chain uses TRBV11-3 with TRBJ1-1; TRBD1 agrees at 7 bases. J lost 11 bases, V lost 5 bases, and 11 bases had no gene match. CDR3 length equals 13 residues. The germline CDR1 and CDR2 sequences are SGHNT and YENEEA.

The J gene is TRBJ1-2, the V gene TRBV5-1; possibly TRBD1 for D (6 bases). V dropped 0 bases and J dropped 7 bases, with 13 bases sitting between them. Germline V gene sequence: CDR1 SGHRS, CDR2 YFSETQ. The CDR3 extends over 14 amino acids. CDR3 region: CASSLEVGGSGYTF. CDR3 DNA sequence: TGCGCCAGCAGCTTGGAGGTAGGGGGATCTGGCTACACCTTC.

The V gene is TRBV5-1, the J gene TRBJ2-5, with TRBD1 matching 9 bases. The ends lost 4 bases at V and 0 bases at J; junction bases unmatched: 4. CDR3 length: 15 amino acids. From germline, CDR1 is SGHRS and CDR2 YFSETQ. The CDR3 sequence is CASSLGTGHQETQYF. DNA of the CDR3: TGCGCCAGCAGCCTGGGGACAGGGCACCAAGAGACCCAGTACTTC.

The rearrangement joins TRBV11-2 to TRBJ2-7; D possibly corresponds to TRBD2 (6 bases). This CDR3 region has 13 residues. Germline V lookup: CDR1 SGHAT, CDR2 FQNNGV. With 7 bases removed from V and 6 bases from J, the gap between germline ends came to 16 bases. The DNA of the CDR3 is TGTGCCAGCAACGAAATTGGGGGGTCCGAGCAGTACTTC. Translating it yields CASNEIGGSEQYF.

The rearrangement joins TRBV15 to TRBJ2-3; 10 bases agree with TRBD1. The CDR3 sequence is 15 residues long. Trimming removed 3 bases from V and 2 bases from J; junction bases left unmatched: 2. In germline, CDR1 is LNHNV, CDR2 YYDKDF (reference sequence). The DNA of the CDR3 is TGTGCCACCAGCAGGGGACAGGGGTTCACAGATACGCAGTATTTT. It yields the protein CATSRGQGFTDTQYF.

This clone was recorded many times. The CDR3 region has the DNA TGCGCCCGCCGGGACAGGGCAACTGAAGCTTTCTTT. It is translated as CARRDRATEAFF. The V call is TRBV10-1, the J call TRBJ1-1; 9 nucleotides align to TRBD1. This CDR3 region has 12 residues. Trimming took 11 bases from V and 5 from J; bases not matched to a gene: 6. Germline assignment: CDR1 WNHNN and CDR2 SYGVQD (reference sequence).

The chain carries TRBV29-1 and TRBJ1-1; possibly TRBD1 for D (6 bases). Germline CDR1 is SQVTM and CDR2 is ANQGSEA. This CDR3 spans 13 amino acids. The germline V and J ends were trimmed by 6 bases and 5 bases, with 16 bases remaining between them. The CDR3 nucleotides read TGCAGCGTGCAGACAGGACCCCGAACTGAAGCTTTCTTT. Amino acids: CSVQTGPRTEAFF.

The chain combines TRBV24-1 with TRBJ2-2; D possibly corresponds to TRBD1 (5 bases). V lost 7 bases, J lost 4 bases, and 12 bases lay in between. CDR1 and CDR2 (germline): KGHDR, SFDVKD. CDR3 size: 14 residues. The CDR3 here is CATSRQLSTGELFF. The CDR3 region has the DNA TGTGCCACCAGCAGACAGCTTTCCACCGGGGAGCTGTTTTTT.

V gene TRBV7-3 combines with J gene TRBJ2-4; D is undetermined. The CDR3 extends over 15 amino acids. Germline lookup yields CDR1 SGHTA and CDR2 FQGTGA. The V and J ends lost 5 bases and 2 bases respectively, with 13 bases between them. The CDR3 sequence is CASSPYVVTKNIQYF. CDR3 sequence (DNA): TGTGCCAGCAGCCCCTACGTGGTGACCAAAAACATTCAGTACTTC.

The chain carries TRBV28 and TRBJ2-5, with D possibly matching TRBD2 (6 bases). V was trimmed by 3 bases and J by 0 bases, leaving 8 bases between them. Germline loops: CDR1 MDHEN, CDR2 SYDVKM. This CDR3 is built from 14 residues. CDR3 sequence reads: CASSLGGDQETQYF. The CDR3 nucleotides are TGTGCCAGCAGTTTGGGGGGTGACCAAGAGACCCAGTACTTC. The entire variable domain, with the rest obtained from reference TRBV28 and TRBJ2-5, is as follows: DVKVTQSSRYLVKRTGEKVFLECVQDMDHENMFWYRQDPGLGLRLIYFSYDVKMKEKGDIPEGYSVSREKKERFSLILESASTNQTSMYLCASSLGGDQETQYFGPGTRLLVL.

In this sample, this clone turned up a few times. The CDR3 sequence is CASRNSGQATNYGYTF. The DNA of the CDR3 is TGTGCCAGTAGGAATTCGGGACAAGCCACTAACTATGGCTACACCTTC. V is TRBV19 and J is TRBJ1-2; D possibly corresponds to TRBD1 (6 bases). The CDR3 runs 16 residues. The germline V gene encodes CDR1 LNHDA and CDR2 SQIVND (reference sequence). Trimming removed 6 bases at V and 0 bases at J, with 17 bases between.

This chain uses TRBV28 with TRBJ1-5; no reliable D call. Germline values: CDR1 MDHEN, CDR2 SYDVKM. Between the trimmed V and J ends, which lost 4 bases and 7 bases, there was a span of 8 bases. This CDR3 contains 12 residues. The CDR3 DNA sequence: TGTGCCAGCAGTTCCCTACCCCAGCCCCAGCATTTT. Translating gives CASSSLPQPQHF.

This clone came up once. The chain links TRBV6-5 to TRBJ1-3, with unresolved D. Between the trimmed V and J ends, which lost 6 bases and 0 bases, there was a span of 12 bases. Germline CDR1 MNHEY, CDR2 SVGAGI. The CDR3 runs 15 residues. The CDR3 bases are TGTGCCAGCAGAAGGTTGGGGAGCTCTGGAAACACCATATATTTT. Translation: CASRRLGSSGNTIYF.

The chain links TRBV12-3 or TRBV12-4 to TRBJ1-5; D ambiguous. Trimming shortened V by 3 bases and J by 7 bases, and 10 bases separated the two germline ends. The CDR3 sequence is 13 residues long. The CDR3 DNA reads TGTGCCAGCAGTTTTAGCCAAATGCAGCCCCAGCATTTT. Translated, it gives CASSFSQMQPQHF.

This sequence joins TRBV19 and TRBJ2-1; possible D gene TRBD2, 6 bases. This CDR3 region has 15 residues. The V end was cut by 3 bases, the J end by 1 base, with 10 bases between. CDR1 and CDR2 (germline): LNHDA, SQIVND (reference sequence). The CDR3 is CASSIRGNSYNEQFF. Written as DNA, the CDR3 is TGTGCCAGTAGTATCCGGGGGAATTCCTACAATGAGCAGTTCTTC.

The chain links TRBV2 to TRBJ2-3; TRBD2 is a possible D gene (6 bases). The V end lost 5 bases, the J end lost 2 bases, and 11 bases lay between the germline ends. The CDR3 has 14 residues. Germline CDR1 is SNHLY and CDR2 is FYNNEI. The chain's CDR3 is CASSPGLLTDTQYF. As DNA, the CDR3 is TGTGCCAGCAGTCCGGGACTTCTCACAGATACGCAGTATTTT.

This chain joins TRBV7-2 and TRBJ2-1, with D possibly being TRBD1 (6 bases). The CDR3 consists of 15 residues. The V gene's germline CDR1 is SGHTA and CDR2 FQGNSA. Trimming cost V 2 bases and J 0 bases, with 8 bases left between them. CDR3 amino acids: CASSLSDSSYNEQFF. In DNA form, the CDR3 reads TGTGCCAGCAGCTTATCGGACAGCTCCTACAATGAGCAGTTCTTC.

This clone has more than one count but fewer than ten. The J gene is TRBJ2-1, the V gene TRBV6-4, with 7 positions matching TRBD2. The CDR3 is made up of 17 amino acids. Looked up from germline, CDR1 is MRHNA and CDR2 is SNTAGT. V lost 5 bases to trimming and J lost 5 bases; unmatched junction nucleotides: 15. The CDR3 nucleotides read TGTGCCAGCAGTCCCGGGACTATCTGGGGGTCGAACAATGAGCAGTTCTTC. Encoded protein: CASSPGTIWGSNNEQFF.

J is TRBJ2-4 and V is TRBV2; 7 nucleotides match TRBD1. Germline V gives CDR1 SNHLY, CDR2 FYNNEI. The CDR3 is made up of 20 amino acids. The J segment lost 6 bases and the V segment lost 7 bases, leaving 27 bases of the junction unmatched. The CDR3 region has the DNA TGTGCCAGCAATGGGGTGGAACAGGGGCCGTGGACCGCGGTTGGAAACATTCAGTACTTC. Its translation is CASNGVEQGPWTAVGNIQYF. The complete variable domain, with remaining parts taken from reference TRBV2 and TRBJ2-4, reads EPEVTQTPSHQVTQMGQEVILRCVPISNHLYFYWYRQILGQKVEFLVSFYNNEISEKSEIFDDQFSVERPDGSNFTLKIRSTKLEDSAMYFCASNGVEQGPWTAVGNIQYFGAGTRLSVL.

This rearrangement joins TRBV2 to TRBJ1-5; 8 bases are shared with TRBD1. CDR3 length equals 14 residues. Germline V gene lookup returns CDR1 SNHLY and CDR2 FYNNEI. With V trimmed by 5 bases and J by 6 bases, 6 bases remained unmatched. Here the CDR3 DNA reads TGTGCCAGCAGTTTACAGGGGGGGGGTCAGCCCCAGCATTTT. Amino acid sequence: CASSLQGGGQPQHF.